Following are 6 T cell receptor beta chains from one sample sequenced in a study of CD8+ T cells in alopecia areata. Extracted RNA was reverse transcribed into cDNA, the sequencing template. Only in-frame clones appear in the TCRdb table, and some are missing; sequencing was by immunoSEQ multiplex PCR. The table shows around 150,000 clones, with approximately 65% occurring only once. The source material was CD8+ T cells sorted from blood. These receptors all come from a human donor in good health.

Worth noting for this clone: Other DNA sequences in the same sample also yield this CDR3. The CDR3 spells CAWSVGGSYEQYF. CDR3 nucleotides: TGTGCCTGGAGTGTAGGCGGTTCCTACGAGCAGTACTTC. The rearrangement joins TRBV30 to TRBJ2-7, with D uncertain. The length of the CDR3 is 13 residues. V lost 0 bases, J lost 1 base, and 7 bases lay in between. In germline, CDR1 is GTSNPN, CDR2 SVGIG (reference sequence).

The chain employs TRBV13 and TRBJ1-1; 7 nucleotides align to TRBD1. Germline lookup yields CDR1 PRHDT and CDR2 FYEKMQ (reference sequence). This CDR3 has 15 amino acids. V lost 3 bases to trimming and J lost 2 bases; unmatched junction nucleotides: 6. The CDR3 sequence: CASSLDRWSNTEAFF. CDR3 nucleotide sequence: TGTGCCAGCAGCTTGGACAGGTGGAGTAACACTGAAGCTTTCTTT.

J is TRBJ2-7 and V is TRBV7-9, with D possibly matching TRBD2 (5 bases). The CDR3 covers 13 residues. The germline V and J ends were trimmed by 5 bases and 4 bases, with 12 bases remaining between them. The germline gives CDR1 SEHNR, CDR2 FQNEAQ (reference sequence). The CDR3 DNA follows: TGTGCCAGCAGCCGGGCAACTAGATACGAGCAGTACTTC. Its protein product is CASSRATRYEQYF.

The rearrangement links TRBV11-2 to TRBJ2-1, with 8 bases fitting TRBD1. This CDR3 has 14 residues. Germline V gives CDR1 SGHAT, CDR2 FQNNGV. Unmatched junction bases numbered 9, after V lost 5 bases and J lost 9 bases. The CDR3 reads CASSLAAGGFEQFF. Written as DNA, the CDR3 is TGTGCCAGCAGCCTCGCGGCAGGGGGCTTTGAGCAGTTCTTC. Based on the CDR3 plus reference TRBV11-2 and TRBJ2-1, the full variable domain is EAGVAQSPRYKIIEKRQSVAFWCNPISGHATLYWYQQILGQGPKLLIQFQNNGVVDDSQLPKDRFSAERLKGVDSTLKIQPAKLEDSAVYLCASSLAAGGFEQFFGPGTRLTVL.

There are a few counts of this clone. This sequence joins TRBV9 and TRBJ1-2; a possible D gene is TRBD1 (6 bases). This CDR3 has 15 residues. V was trimmed by 3 bases and J by 4 bases, leaving 16 bases between them. Germline assignment: CDR1 SGDLS and CDR2 YYNGEE. The CDR3 DNA reads as TGTGCCAGCAGCGGTGGACAGAACAATCTCTATGGCTACACCTTC. Translating it yields CASSGGQNNLYGYTF.

The sample holds a few counts of this clone. The chain has TRBV13 and TRBJ1-3; D gene ambiguous. CDR1 and CDR2 (germline): PRHDT, FYEKMQ (reference sequence). The CDR3 extends over 12 amino acids. Trimming shortened V by 1 base and J by 4 bases, and 2 bases separated the two germline ends. CDR3 DNA sequence: TGTGCCAGCAGCTTAGAAGGAAACACCATATATTTT. Protein: CASSLEGNTIYF.